These 13 T cell receptor beta chains were all obtained from the same sample, sequenced in a study of blood T cell repertoires in COVID-19. Only in-frame clones appear in the TCRdb table, and some are missing; sequencing was by immunoSEQ multiplex PCR. The sample shows about 230,000 clones, roughly 91% of them seen only once. Specimen: PBMCs or T cells enriched from blood (not recorded which). The receptors were gathered from a woman in her twenties or thirties with acute COVID-19.

The gene calls are TRBV16 and TRBJ1-2; D not resolved. Germline assignment: CDR1 KGHSY and CDR2 FQNENV. The CDR3 extends over 15 amino acids. The V end lost 0 bases, the J end lost 2 bases, and 10 bases lay between the germline ends. DNA of the CDR3: TGTGCCAGCAGCCAATCGGGCCTCTACAACTATGGCTACACCTTC. Amino acids: CASSQSGLYNYGYTF.

The CDR3 DNA sequence: TGTGCCAGCAGCCCCGCGGGACAGGGGGTCTATGGCTACACCTTC. This encodes CASSPAGQGVYGYTF. The chain employs TRBV7-2 and TRBJ1-2; 11 bases are a match to TRBD1. The length of the CDR3 is 15 residues. CDR1 and CDR2 from the germline V gene are SGHTA and FQGNSA. With 5 bases clipped from V and 4 bases from J, the junction kept 6 bases outside the gene matches.

The chain uses TRBV2 and TRBJ1-4; 7 positions agree with TRBD1. V was clipped by 4 bases and J by 5 bases; unmatched bases: 4. The germline V gene has CDR1 SNHLY and CDR2 FYNNEI. The CDR3 has 14 residues. In DNA form, the CDR3 reads TGTGCCAGCAGTGGGCAGGGGGGAAATGAAAAACTGTTTTTT. Its translation: CASSGQGGNEKLFF.

The V gene is TRBV3-1 (or the pseudogene TRBV3-2), the J gene TRBJ1-5; D gene ambiguous. This CDR3 is 15 amino acids long. Germline CDR1 and CDR2: LGHDT and YNNKEL (reference sequence). V was cut by 5 bases and J by 2 bases, with 13 bases left in between. The CDR3 spells CASSLDSTGNQPQHF. As DNA, the CDR3 is TGTGCCAGCAGCTTAGACTCTACGGGCAATCAGCCCCAGCATTTT.

The chain couples TRBV9 to TRBJ2-5, with 8 nucleotides matching TRBD1. The germline V gene encodes CDR1 SGDLS and CDR2 YYNGEE. J lost 5 bases, V lost 3 bases, and 6 bases had no gene match. The CDR3 spans 14 residues. CDR3 bases: TGTGCCAGCAGCGGACCGGACAGGGCCGAGACCCAGTACTTC. Translated: CASSGPDRAETQYF. Using reference TRBV9 and TRBJ2-5 for the parts outside the CDR3, the full variable domain is DSGVTQTPKHLITATGQRVTLRCSPRSGDLSVYWYQQSLDQGLQFLIQYYNGEERAKGNILERFSAQQFPDLHSELNLSSLELGDSALYFCASSGPDRAETQYFGPGTRLLVL.

The chain has TRBV28 and TRBJ1-1, with TRBD1 identical over 7 bases. With V trimmed by 6 bases and J by 6 bases, 10 bases remained unmatched. This CDR3 region has 14 residues. The germline gives CDR1 MDHEN, CDR2 SYDVKM. CDR3 sequence reads: CASRGQWESAEAFF. The CDR3, as DNA: TGTGCCAGCAGGGGACAGTGGGAGTCGGCTGAAGCTTTCTTT.

The chain links TRBV30 to TRBJ2-1; 10 bases agree with TRBD2. The CDR3 loop spans 15 amino acids. With V trimmed by 1 base and J by 10 bases, 10 bases remained unmatched. Germline values: CDR1 GTSNPN, CDR2 SVGIG (reference sequence). The CDR3 DNA follows: TGTGCCTGGAGTGCCGAGCGGGGGGGCCTAACCGAGCAGTTCTTC. This sequence encodes CAWSAERGGLTEQFF.

This sequence joins TRBV19 and TRBJ1-5; no definite D call. V was clipped by 1 base and J by 6 bases, with 10 bases between them. The CDR3 is 14 amino acids. From germline, CDR1 is LNHDA and CDR2 SQIVND (reference sequence). The CDR3 protein is CASSIGPEIQPQHF. CDR3 nucleotides: TGTGCCAGTAGTATAGGGCCAGAAATTCAGCCCCAGCATTTT.

The chain carries TRBV5-1 and TRBJ2-7, with TRBD2 identical over 9 bases. Germline V lookup: CDR1 SGHRS, CDR2 YFSETQ. Trimming took 5 bases from V and 5 from J; bases not matched to a gene: 8. The length of the CDR3 is 14 residues. In DNA form, the CDR3 reads TGCGCCAGCAGTTTCCTAGCGGGGTCTCACGAGCAGTACTTC. Encoded protein: CASSFLAGSHEQYF.

The CDR3 nucleotides are TGTGCCAGCAGCCCGGGACAGGGTAACACCGGGGAGCTGTTTTTT. Protein: CASSPGQGNTGELFF. The V and J genes are TRBV6-5 and TRBJ2-2; 9 positions match TRBD1. With 6 bases clipped from V and 2 bases from J, the junction kept 4 bases outside the gene matches. The CDR3 consists of 15 residues. The germline gives CDR1 MNHEY, CDR2 SVGAGI.

CDR3 amino acids: CSVEDFTGAYEQYF. The DNA of the CDR3 is TGCAGCGTTGAAGACTTTACAGGGGCCTACGAGCAGTACTTC. The V and J genes are TRBV29-1 and TRBJ2-7; 7 bases are shared with TRBD1. V lost 0 bases, J lost 2 bases, and 4 bases stayed unmatched. The CDR3 extends over 14 amino acids. Germline loops: CDR1 SQVTM, CDR2 ANQGSEA.

The J gene is TRBJ2-7, the V gene TRBV7-8; 12 bases are shared with TRBD1. Germline V gene lookup returns CDR1 SGHVS and CDR2 FQNEAQ. This CDR3 comprises 18 residues. V lost 3 bases, J lost 2 bases, and 11 bases stayed unmatched. The CDR3 is CASSLRGQGAPPAYEQYF. DNA for the CDR3: TGTGCCAGCAGCTTGAGGGGACAGGGGGCTCCACCGGCCTACGAGCAGTACTTC.

Written as DNA, the CDR3 is TGTGCCTGGGGGGGAGGGGACAGGAGCACAGATACGCAGTATTTT. It yields the protein CAWGGGDRSTDTQYF. The rearrangement joins TRBV30 to TRBJ2-3; D is perhaps TRBD1 (8 bases). V was pared by 5 bases and J by 0 bases, with 15 bases between. This CDR3 comprises 15 residues. Looked up from germline, CDR1 is GTSNPN and CDR2 is SVGIG (reference sequence). Combining the CDR3 with reference TRBV30 and TRBJ2-3 gives the whole variable domain SQTIHQWPATLVQPVGSPLSLECTVEGTSNPNLYWYRQAAGRGLQLLFYSVGIGQISSEVPQNLSASRPQDRQFILSSKKLLLSDSGFYLCAWGGGDRSTDTQYFGPGTRLTVL.